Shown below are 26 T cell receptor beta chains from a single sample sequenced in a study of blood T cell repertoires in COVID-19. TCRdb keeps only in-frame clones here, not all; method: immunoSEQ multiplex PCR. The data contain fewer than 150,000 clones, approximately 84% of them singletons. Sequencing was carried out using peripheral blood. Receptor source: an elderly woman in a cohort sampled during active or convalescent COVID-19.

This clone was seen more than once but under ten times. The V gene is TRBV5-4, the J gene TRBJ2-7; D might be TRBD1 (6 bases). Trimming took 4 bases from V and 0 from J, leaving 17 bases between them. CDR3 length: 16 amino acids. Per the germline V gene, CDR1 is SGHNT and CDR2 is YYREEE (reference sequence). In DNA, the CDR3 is TGTGCCAGCAGCAAAGACAGGCTCCCTTTCTCCTACGAGCAGTACGTC. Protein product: CASSKDRLPFSYEQYV.

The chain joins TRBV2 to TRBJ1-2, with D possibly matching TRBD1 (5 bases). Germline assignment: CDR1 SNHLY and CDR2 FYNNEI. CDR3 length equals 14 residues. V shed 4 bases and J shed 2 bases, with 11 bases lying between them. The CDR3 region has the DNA TGTGCCAGCAGTGCAACGCGGGGGAACTATGGCTACACCTTC. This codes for CASSATRGNYGYTF.

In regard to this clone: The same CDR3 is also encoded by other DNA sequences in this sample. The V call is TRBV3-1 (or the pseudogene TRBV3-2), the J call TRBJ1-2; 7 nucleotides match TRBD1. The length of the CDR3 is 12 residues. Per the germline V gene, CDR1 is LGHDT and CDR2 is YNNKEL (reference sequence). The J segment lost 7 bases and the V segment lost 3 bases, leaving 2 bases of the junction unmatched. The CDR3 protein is CASSQAGGGYTF. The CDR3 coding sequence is TGTGCCAGCAGCCAGGCAGGGGGTGGCTACACCTTC.

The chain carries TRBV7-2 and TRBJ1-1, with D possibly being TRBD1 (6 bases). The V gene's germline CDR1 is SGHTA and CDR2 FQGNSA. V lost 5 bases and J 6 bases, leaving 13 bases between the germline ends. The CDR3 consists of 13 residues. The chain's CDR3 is CASSTFQGPEAFF. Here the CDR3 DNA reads TGTGCCAGCAGCACATTCCAGGGGCCTGAAGCTTTCTTT. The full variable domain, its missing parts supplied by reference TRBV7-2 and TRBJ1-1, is GAGVSQSPSNKVTEKGKDVELRCDPISGHTALYWYRQSLGQGLEFLIYFQGNSAPDKSGLPSDRFSAERTGGSVSTLTIQRTQQEDSAVYLCASSTFQGPEAFFGQGTRLTVV.

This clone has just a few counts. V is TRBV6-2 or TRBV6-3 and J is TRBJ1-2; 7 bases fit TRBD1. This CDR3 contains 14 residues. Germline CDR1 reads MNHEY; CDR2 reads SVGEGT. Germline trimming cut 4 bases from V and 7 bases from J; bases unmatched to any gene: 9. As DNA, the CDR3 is TGTGCCAGCAGTTTACAGGGGTTGGGCGGTGGCTACACCTTC. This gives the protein CASSLQGLGGGYTF.

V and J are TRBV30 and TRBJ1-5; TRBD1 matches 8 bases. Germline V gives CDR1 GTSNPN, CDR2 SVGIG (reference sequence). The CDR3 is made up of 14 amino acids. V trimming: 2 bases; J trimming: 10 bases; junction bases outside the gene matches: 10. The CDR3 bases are TGTGCCTGGAGTCACGACAGGGGCCGAGAACCCCAGCATTTT. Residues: CAWSHDRGREPQHF.

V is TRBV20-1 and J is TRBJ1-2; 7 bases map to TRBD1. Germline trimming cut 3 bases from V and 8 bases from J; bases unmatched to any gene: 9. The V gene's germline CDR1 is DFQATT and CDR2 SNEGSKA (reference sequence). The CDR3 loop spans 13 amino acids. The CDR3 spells CSASWDSVRGYTF. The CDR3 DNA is TGCAGTGCTAGTTGGGACAGCGTGAGGGGCTACACCTTC.

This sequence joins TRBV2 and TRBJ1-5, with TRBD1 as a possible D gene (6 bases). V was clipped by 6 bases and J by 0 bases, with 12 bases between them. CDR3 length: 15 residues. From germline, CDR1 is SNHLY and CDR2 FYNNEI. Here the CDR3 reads CASSRTEGSNQPQHF. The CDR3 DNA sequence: TGTGCCAGCAGCCGGACAGAAGGTAGCAATCAGCCCCAGCATTTT. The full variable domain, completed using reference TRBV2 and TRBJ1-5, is EPEVTQTPSHQVTQMGQEVILRCVPISNHLYFYWYRQILGQKVEFLVSFYNNEISEKSEIFDDQFSVERPDGSNFTLKIRSTKLEDSAMYFCASSRTEGSNQPQHFGDGTRLSIL.

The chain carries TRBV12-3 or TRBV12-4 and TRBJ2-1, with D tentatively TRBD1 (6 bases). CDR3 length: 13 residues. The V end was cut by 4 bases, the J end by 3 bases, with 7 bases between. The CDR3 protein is CASSSRGYNEQFF. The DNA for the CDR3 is TGTGCCAGCAGTTCCAGGGGCTACAATGAGCAGTTCTTC.

The CDR3: CASSQGPSTGGRFNSPLHF. DNA for the CDR3: TGTGCCAGCAGCCAGGGCCCGTCTACAGGGGGGCGGTTTAATTCACCCCTCCACTTT. V gene TRBV3-1 (or the pseudogene TRBV3-2) combines with J gene TRBJ1-6, with 8 bases lining up with TRBD1. V lost 3 bases to trimming and J lost 6 bases; unmatched junction nucleotides: 16. The CDR3 has 19 amino acids. In germline, CDR1 is LGHDT, CDR2 YNNKEL (reference sequence).

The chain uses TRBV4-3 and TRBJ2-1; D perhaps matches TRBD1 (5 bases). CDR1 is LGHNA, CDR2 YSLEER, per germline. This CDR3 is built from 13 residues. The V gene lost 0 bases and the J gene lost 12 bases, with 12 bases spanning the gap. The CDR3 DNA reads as TGCGCCAGCAGCCAAGACCAGGGATTTGGGCAGTTCTTC. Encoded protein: CASSQDQGFGQFF.

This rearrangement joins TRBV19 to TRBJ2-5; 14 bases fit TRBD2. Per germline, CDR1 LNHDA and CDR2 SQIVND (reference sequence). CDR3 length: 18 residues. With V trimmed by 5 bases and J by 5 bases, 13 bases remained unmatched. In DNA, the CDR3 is TGTGCCAGTAGTCCAGGAGGGACTAGCGGGGGCCCGCGGGAGACCCAGTACTTC. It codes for CASSPGGTSGGPRETQYF. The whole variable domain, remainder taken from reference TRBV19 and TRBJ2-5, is DGGITQSPKYLFRKEGQNVTLSCEQNLNHDAMYWYRQDPGQGLRLIYYSQIVNDFQKGDIAEGYSVSREKKESFPLTVTSAQKNPTAFYLCASSPGGTSGGPRETQYFGPGTRLLVL.

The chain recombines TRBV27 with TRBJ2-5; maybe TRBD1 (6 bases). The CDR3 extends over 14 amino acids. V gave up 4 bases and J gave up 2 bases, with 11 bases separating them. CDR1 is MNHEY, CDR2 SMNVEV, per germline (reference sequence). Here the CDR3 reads CASSSLRGQETQYF. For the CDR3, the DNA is TGTGCCAGCAGTTCTTTGAGGGGGCAAGAGACCCAGTACTTC.

CDR3 region: CASRSGGSYNEQFF. CDR3 sequence (DNA): TGTGCCAGCAGGAGCGGGGGGTCCTACAATGAGCAGTTCTTC. This chain joins TRBV11-2 and TRBJ2-1, with 9 bases lining up with TRBD2. V was pared by 6 bases and J by 1 base, with 1 base of the junction left unmatched. Germline loops: CDR1 SGHAT, CDR2 FQNNGV. This CDR3 region has 14 residues.

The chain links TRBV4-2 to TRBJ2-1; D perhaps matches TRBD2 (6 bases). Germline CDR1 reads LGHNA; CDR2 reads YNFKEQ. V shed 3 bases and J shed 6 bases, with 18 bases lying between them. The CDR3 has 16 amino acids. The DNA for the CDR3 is TGTGCCAGCAGCCAGGAACTAGCCGCCATGGGCAATGAGCAGTTCTTC. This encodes CASSQELAAMGNEQFF.

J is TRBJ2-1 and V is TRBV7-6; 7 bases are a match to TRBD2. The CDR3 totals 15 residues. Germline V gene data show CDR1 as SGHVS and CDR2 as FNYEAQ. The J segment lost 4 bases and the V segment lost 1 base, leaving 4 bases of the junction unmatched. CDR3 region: CASSLEAGVYNEQFF. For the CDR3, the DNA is TGTGCCAGCAGCTTAGAGGCGGGGGTATACAATGAGCAGTTCTTC.

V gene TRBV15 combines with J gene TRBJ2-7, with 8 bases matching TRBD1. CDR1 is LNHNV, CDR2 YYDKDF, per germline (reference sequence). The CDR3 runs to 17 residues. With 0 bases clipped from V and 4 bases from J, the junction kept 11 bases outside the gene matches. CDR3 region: CATSRDLEAGGWYEQYV. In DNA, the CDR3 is TGTGCCACCAGCAGAGATTTAGAGGCAGGGGGCTGGTACGAGCAGTACGTC.

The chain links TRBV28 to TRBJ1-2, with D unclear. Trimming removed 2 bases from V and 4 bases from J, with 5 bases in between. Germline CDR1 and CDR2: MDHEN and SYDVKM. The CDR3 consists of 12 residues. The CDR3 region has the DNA TGTGCCAGCAGTTTAGGCAGCTATGGCTACACCTTC. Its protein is CASSLGSYGYTF.

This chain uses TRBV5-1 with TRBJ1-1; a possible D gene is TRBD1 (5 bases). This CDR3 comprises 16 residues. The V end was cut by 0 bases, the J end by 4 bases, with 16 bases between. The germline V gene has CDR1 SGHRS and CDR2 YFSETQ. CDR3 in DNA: TGCGCCAGCAGCTTGGCAGGGTCGGGTTTGGGCACTGAAGCTTTCTTT. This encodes CASSLAGSGLGTEAFF. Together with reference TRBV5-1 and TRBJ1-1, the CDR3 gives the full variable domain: KAGVTQTPRYLIKTRGQQVTLSCSPISGHRSVSWYQQTPGQGLQFLFEYFSETQRNKGNFPGRFSGRQFSNSRSEMNVSTLELGDSALYLCASSLAGSGLGTEAFFGQGTRLTVV.

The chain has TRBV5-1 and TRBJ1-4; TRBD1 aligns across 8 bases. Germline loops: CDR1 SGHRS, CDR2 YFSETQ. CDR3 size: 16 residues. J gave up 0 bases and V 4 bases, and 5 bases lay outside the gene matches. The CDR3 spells CASSLTGAATNEKLFF. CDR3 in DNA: TGCGCCAGCAGCCTGACAGGGGCTGCAACTAATGAAAAACTGTTTTTT.

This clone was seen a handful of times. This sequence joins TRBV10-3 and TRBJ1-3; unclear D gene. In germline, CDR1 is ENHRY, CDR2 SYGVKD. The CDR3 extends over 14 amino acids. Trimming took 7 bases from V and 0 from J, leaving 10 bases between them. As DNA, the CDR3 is TGTGCCATCAAGAGGGAATCCTCTGGAAACACCATATATTTT. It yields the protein CAIKRESSGNTIYF.

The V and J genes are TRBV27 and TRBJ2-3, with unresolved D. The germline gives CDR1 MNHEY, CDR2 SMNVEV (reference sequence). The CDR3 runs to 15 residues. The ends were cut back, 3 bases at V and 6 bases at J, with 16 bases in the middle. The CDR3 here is CASSFFAVQADTQYF. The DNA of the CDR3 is TGTGCCAGCAGTTTCTTTGCGGTGCAAGCGGATACGCAGTATTTT.

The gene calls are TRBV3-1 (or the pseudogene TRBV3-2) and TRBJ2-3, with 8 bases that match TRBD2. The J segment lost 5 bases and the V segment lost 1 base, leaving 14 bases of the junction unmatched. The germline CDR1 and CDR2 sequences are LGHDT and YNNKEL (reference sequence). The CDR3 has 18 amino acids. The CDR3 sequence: CASSQGVGRGGPIDTQYF. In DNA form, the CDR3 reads TGTGCCAGCAGCCAAGGAGTGGGTCGGGGGGGGCCTATAGATACGCAGTATTTT.

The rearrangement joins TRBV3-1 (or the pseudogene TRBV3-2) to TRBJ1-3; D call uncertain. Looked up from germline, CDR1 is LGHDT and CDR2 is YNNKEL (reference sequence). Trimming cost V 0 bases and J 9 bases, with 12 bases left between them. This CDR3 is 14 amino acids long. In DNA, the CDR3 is TGTGCCAGCAGCCAAGATGGCGGCCGAGGCACCATATATTTT. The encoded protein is CASSQDGGRGTIYF.

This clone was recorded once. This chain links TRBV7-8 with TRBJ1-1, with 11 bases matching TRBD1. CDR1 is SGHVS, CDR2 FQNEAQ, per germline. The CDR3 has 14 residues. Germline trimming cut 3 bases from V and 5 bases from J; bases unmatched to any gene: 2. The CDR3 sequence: CASSFGTGGTEAFF. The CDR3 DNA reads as TGTGCCAGCAGCTTCGGGACAGGGGGGACTGAAGCTTTCTTT.

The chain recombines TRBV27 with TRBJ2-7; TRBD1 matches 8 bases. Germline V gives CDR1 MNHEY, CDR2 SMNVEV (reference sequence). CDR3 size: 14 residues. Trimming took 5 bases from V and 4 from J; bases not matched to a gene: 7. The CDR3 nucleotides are TGTGCCAGCAGTCCGTCGGACAGGGCGTACGAGCAGTACGTC. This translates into CASSPSDRAYEQYV.